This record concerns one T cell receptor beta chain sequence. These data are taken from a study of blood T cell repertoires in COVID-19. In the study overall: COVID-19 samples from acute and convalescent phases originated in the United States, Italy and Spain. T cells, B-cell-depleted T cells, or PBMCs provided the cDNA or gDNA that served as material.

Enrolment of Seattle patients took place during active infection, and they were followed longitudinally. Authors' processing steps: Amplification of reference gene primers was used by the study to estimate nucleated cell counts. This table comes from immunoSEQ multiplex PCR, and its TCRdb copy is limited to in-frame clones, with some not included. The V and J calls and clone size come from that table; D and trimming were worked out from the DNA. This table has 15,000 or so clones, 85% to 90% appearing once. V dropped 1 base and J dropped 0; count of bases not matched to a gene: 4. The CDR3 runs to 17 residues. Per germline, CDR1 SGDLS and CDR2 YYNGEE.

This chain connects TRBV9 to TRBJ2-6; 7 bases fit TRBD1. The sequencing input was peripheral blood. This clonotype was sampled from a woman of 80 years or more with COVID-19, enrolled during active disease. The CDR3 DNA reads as TGTGCCAGCAGCGTACGGACAGGCCGCTCTGGGGCCAACGTCCTGACTTTC. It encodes CASSVRTGRSGANVLTF.